This T cell receptor beta chain appears in the sequencing data of a study of blood T cell repertoires in COVID-19. At the level of the study: The study drew acute and convalescent COVID-19 samples from the United States, Italy and Spain. Nucleic acid was either cDNA or gDNA, and it came from T cells, B-cell-depleted T cells, or PBMCs.

Trimming removed 4 bases from V and 4 bases from J; junction bases left unmatched: 4. Germline loops: CDR1 SGHKS, CDR2 YYEKEE (reference sequence). The length of the CDR3 is 13 residues. The Seattle patients joined while their infection was active and were tracked longitudinally afterward. In the authors' methods: Researchers report that nucleated cell counts were estimated from reference gene primer amplification. Sequenced by immunoSEQ multiplex PCR; TCRdb stores in-frame clones only, minus some. V and J calls and clone size come straight from that table; D and trimming were deduced from the DNA. The sample includes about 50,000 clones, roughly four fifths of them seen just once.

The chain uses TRBV5-5 and TRBJ1-2; 7 bases are a match to TRBD1. The TCR was taken from a woman of 80 years or more with COVID-19, enrolled during active disease. Sequenced sample: peripheral blood. This CDR3 reads CASSPGQSYGYTF. As DNA, the CDR3 is TGTGCCAGCAGCCCGGGACAGAGCTATGGCTACACCTTC.